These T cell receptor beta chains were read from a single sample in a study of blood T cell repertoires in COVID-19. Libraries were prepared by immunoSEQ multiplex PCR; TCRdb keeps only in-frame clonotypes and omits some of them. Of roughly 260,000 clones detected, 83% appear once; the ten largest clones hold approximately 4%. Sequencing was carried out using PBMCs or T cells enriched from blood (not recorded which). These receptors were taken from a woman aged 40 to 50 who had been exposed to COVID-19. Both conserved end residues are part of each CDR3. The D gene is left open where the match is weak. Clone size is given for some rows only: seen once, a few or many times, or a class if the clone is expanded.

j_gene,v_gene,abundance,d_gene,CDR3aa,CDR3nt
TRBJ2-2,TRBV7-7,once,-,CASSSSAAFTGELFF,TGTGCCAGCAGCTCCTCGGCGGCATTCACCGGGGAGCTGTTTTTT
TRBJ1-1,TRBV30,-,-,CAWSVPDSVAFF,TGTGCCTGGAGTGTACCGGACAGTGTAGCTTTCTTT
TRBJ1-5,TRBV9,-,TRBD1,CASSPNPGQGTQPQHF,TGTGCCAGCAGCCCAAACCCGGGACAGGGCACTCAGCCCCAGCATTTT
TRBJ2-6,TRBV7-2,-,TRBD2,CASSLVFSGVFSGANVLTF,TGTGCCAGCAGCTTAGTGTTTAGCGGGGTCTTCTCTGGGGCCAACGTCCTGACTTTC
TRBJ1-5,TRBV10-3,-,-,CAISESEDQPQHF,TGTGCCATCAGTGAGTCAGAGGATCAGCCCCAGCATTTT
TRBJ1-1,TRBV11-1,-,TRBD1,CASSSPWGQGSTEAFF,TGTGCCAGCAGCTCCCCCTGGGGACAGGGGAGCACTGAAGCTTTCTTT
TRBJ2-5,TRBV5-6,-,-,CASSPEGRVTQYF,TGTGCCAGCAGCCCCGAGGGAAGGGTGACCCAGTACTTC
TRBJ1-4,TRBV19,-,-,CASSVQGGEKLFF,TGTGCCAGTAGTGTCCAGGGAGGGGAAAAACTGTTTTTT
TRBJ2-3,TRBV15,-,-,CATSRDQGGIDTQYF,TGTGCCACCAGCAGAGATCAGGGGGGCATAGATACGCAGTATTTT
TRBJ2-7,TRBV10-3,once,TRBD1,CATRTGDTNSYEQYF,TGTGCCACACGGACAGGGGACACCAACTCCTACGAGCAGTACTTC
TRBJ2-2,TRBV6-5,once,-,CASSYEAGAYAGELFF,TGTGCCAGCAGTTACGAGGCGGGGGCTTATGCCGGGGAGCTGTTTTTT
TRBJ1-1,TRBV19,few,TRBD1,CASRGQGLTEAFF,TGTGCCAGTAGGGGACAGGGATTAACTGAAGCTTTCTTT
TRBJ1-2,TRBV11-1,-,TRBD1,CASSSRGQGAIGYTF,TGTGCCAGCAGCTCCAGGGGACAGGGGGCTATAGGCTACACCTTC
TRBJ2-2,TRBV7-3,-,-,CASSLIGGELFF,TGTGCCAGCAGCTTAATCGGCGGGGAGCTGTTTTTT
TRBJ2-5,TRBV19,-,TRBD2,CASSEDSGVFGETQYF,TGTGCCAGTAGTGAGGATAGCGGGGTATTCGGAGAGACCCAGTACTTC
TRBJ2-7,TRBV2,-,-,CASSVSIYEQYF,TGTGCCAGCAGTGTGTCTATCTACGAGCAGTACTTC
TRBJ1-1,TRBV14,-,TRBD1,CASSQDRQGGIEAFF,TGTGCCAGCAGCCAAGATCGACAGGGGGGGATTGAAGCTTTCTTT
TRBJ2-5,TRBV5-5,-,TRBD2,CASRRDYRQETQYF,TGTGCCAGCAGACGGGACTACCGCCAAGAGACCCAGTACTTC
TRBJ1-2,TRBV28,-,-,CASSSGINTYGYTF,TGTGCCAGCAGCTCAGGGATTAACACCTATGGCTACACCTTC
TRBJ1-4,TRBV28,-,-,CASSPRSIINEKLFF,TGTGCCAGCAGTCCTAGGAGTATAATAAATGAAAAACTGTTTTTT
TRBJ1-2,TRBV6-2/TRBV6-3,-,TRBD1,CASSTGGEDYGYTF,TGTGCCAGCAGTACAGGGGGCGAAGACTATGGCTACACCTTC
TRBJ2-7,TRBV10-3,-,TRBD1,CAISGTGGYEQYF,TGTGCCATCAGTGGGACAGGCGGCTACGAGCAGTACTTC
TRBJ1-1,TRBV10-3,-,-,CATSGGMNTEAFF,TGTGCCACCAGTGGGGGCATGAACACTGAAGCTTTCTTT
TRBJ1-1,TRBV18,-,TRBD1,CASSQTGGNTEAFF,TGTGCCAGCTCACAAACAGGGGGGAACACTGAAGCTTTCTTT
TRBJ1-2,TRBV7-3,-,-,CASSSGGDYGYTF,TGTGCCAGCAGCTCCGGGGGGGACTATGGCTACACCTTC
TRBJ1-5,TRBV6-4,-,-,CASRRGNNQPQHF,TGTGCCAGCAGGAGAGGGAACAATCAGCCCCAGCATTTT
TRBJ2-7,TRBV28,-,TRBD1,CASSTPGQGNHEQYF,TGTGCCAGCAGTACACCGGGACAGGGAAACCACGAGCAGTACTTC
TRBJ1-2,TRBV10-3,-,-,CAISADTNYGYTF,TGTGCCATCAGCGCCGACACAAACTATGGCTACACCTTC
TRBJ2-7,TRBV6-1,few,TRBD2,CASSDPGGTYEQYF,TGTGCCAGCAGTGATCCGGGGGGGACCTACGAGCAGTACTTC
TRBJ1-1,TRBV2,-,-,CASRPLDRLTNTEAFF,TGTGCCAGCAGACCCCTCGACAGGCTAACGAACACTGAAGCTTTCTTT
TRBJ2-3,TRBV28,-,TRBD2,CASISGGPTDTQYF,TGTGCCAGCATTTCGGGGGGGCCCACAGATACGCAGTATTTT
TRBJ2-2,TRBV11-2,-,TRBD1,CASSLVRGQGAGELFF,TGTGCCAGCAGCTTAGTTCGAGGACAGGGGGCCGGGGAGCTGTTTTTT
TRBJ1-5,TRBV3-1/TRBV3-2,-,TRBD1,CASSPPGQGGQPQHF,TGTGCCAGCAGCCCCCCGGGACAGGGTGGGCAGCCCCAGCATTTT
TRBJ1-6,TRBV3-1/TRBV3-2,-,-,CASSQSGNSYNSPLHF,TGTGCCAGCAGCCAATCGGGTAACTCCTATAATTCACCCCTCCACTTT
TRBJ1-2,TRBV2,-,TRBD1,CASSGPGTAYGYTF,TGTGCCAGCAGTGGGCCCGGGACAGCCTATGGCTACACCTTC
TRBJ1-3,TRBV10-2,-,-,CASRGQLGNTIYF,TGCGCCAGCCGCGGACAGTTGGGGAACACCATATATTTT
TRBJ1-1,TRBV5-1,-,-,CASSLRGADTEAFF,TGCGCCAGCAGCTTGAGGGGCGCGGACACTGAAGCTTTCTTT
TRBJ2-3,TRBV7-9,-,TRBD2,CASSLAPGLAGGQGYF,TGTGCCAGCAGCTTAGCGCCGGGACTAGCGGGGGGTCAGGGGTATTTT
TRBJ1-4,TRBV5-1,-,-,CASSLVGGTNEKLFF,TGCGCCAGCAGCTTGGTAGGAGGAACTAATGAAAAACTGTTTTTT
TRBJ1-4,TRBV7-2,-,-,CASSRDYRNEKLFF,TGTGCCAGCAGCAGGGACTACCGTAATGAAAAACTGTTTTTT
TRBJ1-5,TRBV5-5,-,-,CASSLGQVNQPQHF,TGTGCCAGCAGCTTGGGACAGGTCAATCAGCCCCAGCATTTT
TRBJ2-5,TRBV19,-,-,CASKTGGETQYF,TGTGCCAGTAAAACAGGTGGAGAGACCCAGTACTTC
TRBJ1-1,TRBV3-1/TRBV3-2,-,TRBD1,CASSPRGGGTEAFF,TGTGCCAGCAGCCCGCGAGGGGGCGGCACTGAAGCTTTCTTT
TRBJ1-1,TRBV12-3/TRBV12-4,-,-,CASSSHLLEAFF,TGTGCCAGCAGTTCCCACTTGTTGGAAGCTTTCTTT
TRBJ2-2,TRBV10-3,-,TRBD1,CAISGRQGGTGELFF,TGTGCCATCAGTGGGAGACAGGGCGGAACCGGGGAGCTGTTTTTT
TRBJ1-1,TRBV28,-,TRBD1,CASGQGPEAFF,TGTGCCAGCGGACAGGGACCAGAAGCTTTCTTT
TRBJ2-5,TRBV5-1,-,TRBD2,CASSQVVAGTGETQYF,TGCGCCAGCAGCCAGGTGGTAGCGGGGACGGGAGAGACCCAGTACTTC
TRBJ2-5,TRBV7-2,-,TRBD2,CASSLGTSGGRGTQYF,TGTGCCAGCAGCCTAGGGACTAGCGGGGGGCGTGGGACCCAGTACTTC
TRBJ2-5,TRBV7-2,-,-,CASSFERRETQYF,TGTGCCAGCAGCTTCGAGAGGAGGGAGACCCAGTACTTC
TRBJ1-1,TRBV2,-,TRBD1,CASSARTGGTEAFF,TGTGCCAGCAGTGCCCGGACAGGGGGCACTGAAGCTTTCTTT
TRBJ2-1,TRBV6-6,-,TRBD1,CASSHSGTGAAYNEQFF,TGTGCCAGCAGTCATTCCGGGACAGGGGCGGCTTACAATGAGCAGTTCTTC
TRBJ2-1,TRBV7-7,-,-,CASSRGLADNEQFF,TGTGCCAGCAGCCGGGGCTTAGCGGACAATGAGCAGTTCTTC
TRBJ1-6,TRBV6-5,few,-,CASSYLGSSPLHF,TGTGCCAGCAGTTACCTGGGCTCTTCACCCCTCCACTTT